This TCR beta chain is from a study of blood T cell repertoires in COVID-19. Study-wide background: Whether acute or convalescent, the COVID-19 samples came from the United States, Italy and Spain. In each case, the material was cDNA or gDNA derived from T cells, B-cell-depleted T cells, or PBMCs.

Trimming took 2 bases from V and 8 from J, leaving 20 bases between them. Germline lookup yields CDR1 SQVTM and CDR2 ANQGSEA. The CDR3 runs 15 residues. Authors' analysis steps: Cell counts per sample came from amplifying reference gene primers. Repertoires were generated with immunoSEQ multiplex PCR, while TCRdb's copy carries only in-frame clones and drops some. That table furnishes V, J and clone size, whereas the DNA furnished D and trimming. The profile shows 87,000 or so clones, about four fifths of them singletons. The source of this sequence is a woman in her 70s with acute or convalescent COVID-19. This sequence joins TRBV29-1 and TRBJ2-3, with D tentatively TRBD2 (6 bases). The sample consisted of peripheral blood. The CDR3 DNA sequence: TGCAGCGTTGAACTTCCGCGGGGTGGCTTTGGTACGCAGTATTTT. Residues: CSVELPRGGFGTQYF.